One and the same sample provided the 22 T cell receptor beta chains below, sequenced in a study of shared clonotypes between healthy human individuals (dated by TCRdb to 2018 to 2020). Library preparation was by the immunoSEQ multiplex PCR assay. The table comes from immuneACCESS by way of TCRdb, which keeps in-frame sequences with V and J called. Part of the clones is missing from these tables; in studies checked, under half for an unresolved V gene and the rest for unknown reasons. The sample includes around 510,000 clones, with about 96% observed a single time. Jointly, the top ten make up approximately 0.067% of the sample. The specimen was naive CD4+ T cells sorted from blood. The cell subset or site label for this specimen denotes: CD45RA+ positively selected. The receptors shown here come from a woman aged 25 to 39 in good health.

The chain joins TRBV7-9 to TRBJ1-2; 7 positions match TRBD1. Germline V gene lookup returns CDR1 SEHNR and CDR2 FQNEAQ (reference sequence). This CDR3 has 15 amino acids. V shed 5 bases and J 10 bases; nucleotides not matched to a gene: 16. For the CDR3, the DNA is TGTGCCAGCAGCGAGCGGGGGGACAGTTCGTTCCACTACACCTTC. Translation gives CASSERGDSSFHYTF.

V usage is TRBV6-1 and J usage is TRBJ2-1; TRBD2 agrees at 8 bases. CDR3 length: 15 residues. Trimming at V came to 6 bases and at J to 4 bases, leaving 8 bases not matched to a gene. Germline V gene sequence: CDR1 MNHNS, CDR2 SASEGT. CDR3 DNA sequence: TGTGCCAGCAGACTAGAGCGGGAGTGGTACAATGAGCAGTTCTTC. It encodes CASRLEREWYNEQFF.

With respect to this clone: The identical CDR3 is also encoded by other nucleotide sequences in the sample. The chain is built from TRBV28 and TRBJ2-3; the match to TRBD2 covers 7 bases. Trimming at V came to 3 bases and at J to 4 bases, leaving 4 bases not matched to a gene. Germline V gene sequence: CDR1 MDHEN, CDR2 SYDVKM. This CDR3 spans 14 amino acids. CDR3 amino acids: CASSLGGSADTQYF. The CDR3 region has the DNA TGTGCCAGCAGTTTGGGAGGGAGCGCAGATACGCAGTATTTT. The complete variable domain, with remaining parts taken from reference TRBV28 and TRBJ2-3, reads DVKVTQSSRYLVKRTGEKVFLECVQDMDHENMFWYRQDPGLGLRLIYFSYDVKMKEKGDIPEGYSVSREKKERFSLILESASTNQTSMYLCASSLGGSADTQYFGPGTRLTVL.

V usage is TRBV27 and J usage is TRBJ1-2; D not certain. V was trimmed by 8 bases and J by 0 bases, leaving 25 bases between them. This CDR3 contains 18 residues. CDR1 and CDR2 from the germline V gene are MNHEY and SMNVEV (reference sequence). The DNA for the CDR3 is TGTGCCAGCGCCCCCAATTTGATCCCAGTAACTTCTAACTATGGCTACACCTTC. Translation: CASAPNLIPVTSNYGYTF.

This clone has a single count. The chain uses TRBV5-1 and TRBJ2-3; no firm D call. This CDR3 has 14 residues. Trimming stripped 1 base from V and 6 bases from J, with 12 bases between. Germline values: CDR1 SGHRS, CDR2 YFSETQ. The CDR3 sequence is CASSLWEAADTQYF. The CDR3 region has the DNA TGCGCCAGCAGCTTGTGGGAAGCAGCTGATACGCAGTATTTT.

The chain carries TRBV13 and TRBJ1-3; TRBD1 is a possible D gene (6 bases). The CDR3 has 14 residues. The germline V gene has CDR1 PRHDT and CDR2 FYEKMQ (reference sequence). V dropped 5 bases and J dropped 4 bases, with 12 bases sitting between them. For the CDR3, the DNA is TGTGCCAGCAGCCCACAGGGTTTGGGAAACACCATATATTTT. Translation gives CASSPQGLGNTIYF.

The V call is TRBV27, the J call TRBJ1-5; the match to TRBD1 covers 8 bases. The V gene end was trimmed by 7 bases and the J gene end by 0 bases; junction bases not matched to a gene: 11. Germline assignment: CDR1 MNHEY and CDR2 SMNVEV (reference sequence). The CDR3 totals 17 residues. CDR3 sequence (DNA): TGTGCCAGCAAGCCGCAGGGGGCTATGGGTAGCAATCAGCCCCAGCATTTT. It codes for CASKPQGAMGSNQPQHF.

The chain combines TRBV30 with TRBJ2-5; 9 nucleotides align to TRBD2. With the DNA end fitting TRBJ2-7 better, the J assignment may be wrong. The CDR3 extends over 14 amino acids. CDR1 and CDR2 from the germline V gene are GTSNPN and SVGIG (reference sequence). In DNA form, the CDR3 reads TGTGCCTGGAGTGTACCGGGACTAGCTTACGAGCAGTACTTC. This translates into CAWSVPGLAYEQYF.

This rearrangement joins TRBV27 to TRBJ2-2, with 7 bases matching TRBD1. CDR3 length: 15 amino acids. Germline trimming cut 5 bases from V and 3 bases from J; bases unmatched to any gene: 6. Germline lookup yields CDR1 MNHEY and CDR2 SMNVEV (reference sequence). In DNA, the CDR3 is TGTGCCAGCAGTAACAGGGGTTTGGACACCGGGGAGCTGTTTTTT. Its protein product is CASSNRGLDTGELFF.

The V gene is TRBV28, the J gene TRBJ1-5; D is undetermined. V lost 3 bases, J lost 0 bases, and 6 bases lay in between. Germline V gene lookup returns CDR1 MDHEN and CDR2 SYDVKM. CDR3 length equals 14 residues. The CDR3 loop is CASSFLYSNQPQHF. Written as DNA, the CDR3 is TGTGCCAGCAGTTTCCTATATAGCAATCAGCCCCAGCATTTT.

The chain employs TRBV5-1 and TRBJ2-3, with 9 bases fitting TRBD2. The CDR3 runs 16 residues. Germline values: CDR1 SGHRS, CDR2 YFSETQ. Trimming cost V 5 bases and J 4 bases; bases outside gene matches: 11. CDR3 nucleotide sequence: TGCGCCAGCAGTAATTTAGCGGGAGTAAAGTCAGATACGCAGTATTTT. This translates into CASSNLAGVKSDTQYF.

The rearrangement joins TRBV2 to TRBJ2-7, with D maybe TRBD1 (6 bases). The CDR3 runs 12 residues. Germline lookup yields CDR1 SNHLY and CDR2 FYNNEI. Trimming shortened V by 8 bases and J by 2 bases, and 10 bases separated the two germline ends. CDR3 loop: CASSGHPYEQYF. The CDR3 bases are TGTGCCAGCTCGGGACACCCCTACGAGCAGTACTTC.

This chain joins TRBV27 and TRBJ2-1; 7 bases are a match to TRBD1. V dropped 5 bases and J dropped 2; count of bases not matched to a gene: 9. The CDR3 contains 16 residues. The V gene's germline CDR1 is MNHEY and CDR2 SMNVEV (reference sequence). CDR3 loop: CASSILGGTPYNEQFF. CDR3 sequence (DNA): TGTGCCAGCAGTATATTAGGGGGCACCCCCTACAATGAGCAGTTCTTC.

V is TRBV29-1 and J is TRBJ2-1, with D possibly being TRBD1 (5 bases). Germline CDR1 SQVTM, CDR2 ANQGSEA. Trimming cost V 6 bases and J 6 bases, with 15 bases left between them. The CDR3 has 13 residues. The CDR3 spells CSVRRWQGNEQFF. CDR3 sequence (DNA): TGCAGCGTCCGAAGATGGCAGGGCAATGAGCAGTTCTTC.

Concerning this clone: Additional DNA sequences in this sample encode the identical CDR3. This chain links TRBV28 with TRBJ1-5; D not resolved. Deletions cut 1 base from V and 4 bases from J, with 5 bases between. Germline V lookup: CDR1 MDHEN, CDR2 SYDVKM. The CDR3 covers 13 residues. CDR3 nucleotide sequence: TGTGCCAGCAGTTTATTGGGTAATCAGCCCCAGCATTTT. Its translation: CASSLLGNQPQHF.

The chain recombines TRBV2 with TRBJ2-1; the D is unclear. Germline V gives CDR1 SNHLY, CDR2 FYNNEI. CDR3 length: 12 amino acids. V shed 4 bases and J shed 7 bases, with 8 bases lying between them. In DNA, the CDR3 is TGTGCCAGCAGTGGTGGGTTTAATGAGCAGTTCTTC. Protein sequence: CASSGGFNEQFF.

The J gene is TRBJ1-2, the V gene TRBV11-2; D call uncertain. There are 16 residues in the CDR3. Germline V gives CDR1 SGHAT, CDR2 FQNNGV. Trimming left V 8 bases short and J 5 bases short, with 24 bases between. CDR3 protein: CASSAYADPAGYGYTF. CDR3 coding DNA: TGTGCCAGCTCAGCTTACGCGGACCCGGCTGGGTATGGCTACACCTTC.

This chain uses TRBV27 with TRBJ2-5; D perhaps matches TRBD2 (5 bases). TRBJ2-7 matches the DNA end more closely, so the J call is doubtful. The CDR3 runs to 15 residues. CDR1 MNHEY and CDR2 SMNVEV come from the germline V gene (reference sequence). In DNA form, the CDR3 reads TGTGCCAGCAGCGCTGAGCCTAGGGAGACCTACGAGCAGTACTTC. It is translated as CASSAEPRETYEQYF.

V usage is TRBV19 and J usage is TRBJ1-2; D is unclear. V was pared by 8 bases and J by 4 bases, with 11 bases between. Per germline, CDR1 LNHDA and CDR2 SQIVND (reference sequence). This CDR3 is 12 amino acids long. CDR3 sequence reads: CASRKVGYGYTF. CDR3 nucleotide sequence: TGTGCCAGTCGAAAGGTTGGCTATGGCTACACCTTC.

The chain joins TRBV27 to TRBJ2-6; D gene ambiguous. Germline-derived CDR1 and CDR2 are MNHEY and SMNVEV (reference sequence). This CDR3 contains 14 residues. Trimming removed 0 bases at V and 5 bases at J, with 5 bases between. Here the CDR3 DNA reads TGTGCCAGCAGTTTATCTCGCAGGGCCAACGTCCTGACTTTC. It is translated as CASSLSRRANVLTF.

The genes are TRBV18 and TRBJ2-1; 8 bases are shared with TRBD2. The CDR3 has 15 residues. The J segment lost 4 bases and the V segment lost 3 bases, leaving 5 bases of the junction unmatched. The germline V gene encodes CDR1 KGHSH and CDR2 LQKENI. CDR3 residues: CASSPSGAAYNEQFF. The CDR3 region has the DNA TGTGCCAGCTCACCTAGCGGGGCAGCTTACAATGAGCAGTTCTTC.

V gene TRBV5-5 combines with J gene TRBJ2-2, with TRBD1 matching 11 bases. V lost 0 bases and J lost 5; bases outside the gene matches: 3. Germline V CDR1 and CDR2: SGHKS, YYEKEE (reference sequence). CDR3 size: 16 residues. CDR3 sequence reads: CASSLVDRGQTGELFF. Written as DNA, the CDR3 is TGTGCCAGCAGCTTGGTGGACAGGGGGCAGACCGGGGAGCTGTTTTTT.